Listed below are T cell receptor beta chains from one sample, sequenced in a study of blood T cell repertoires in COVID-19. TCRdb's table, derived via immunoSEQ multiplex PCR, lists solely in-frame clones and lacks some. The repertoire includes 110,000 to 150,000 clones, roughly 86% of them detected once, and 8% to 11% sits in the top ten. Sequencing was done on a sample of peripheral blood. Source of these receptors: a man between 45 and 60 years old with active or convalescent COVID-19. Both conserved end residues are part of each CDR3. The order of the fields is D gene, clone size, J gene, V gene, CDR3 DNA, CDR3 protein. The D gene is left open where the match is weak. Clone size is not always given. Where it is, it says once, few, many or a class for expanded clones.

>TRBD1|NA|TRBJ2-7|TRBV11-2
TGTGCCAGCAGCTTAGGGAGGACAGGAGAATTGGTCTACGAGCAGTACTTC
CASSLGRTGELVYEQYF
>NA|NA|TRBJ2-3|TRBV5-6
TGTGCCAGCAGCTTGGCTCGCACAGATACGCAGTATTTT
CASSLARTDTQYF
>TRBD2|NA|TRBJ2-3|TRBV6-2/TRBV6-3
TGTGCCAGCAGTTACCGGCAGACGGGACTAGCGGATGTCACAGATACGCAGTATTTT
CASSYRQTGLADVTDTQYF
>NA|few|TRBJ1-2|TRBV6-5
TGTGCCAGCACCCCGTTGGGGAGTGTCGGCTACACCTTC
CASTPLGSVGYTF
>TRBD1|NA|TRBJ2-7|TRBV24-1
TGTGCCACCAGTGACCTGGGACAGGGAGGATCCTACGAGCAGTACTTC
CATSDLGQGGSYEQYF
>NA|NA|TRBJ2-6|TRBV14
TGTGCCAGCAGCCCCAGGGTAACTGGGGCCAACGTCCTGACTTTC
CASSPRVTGANVLTF
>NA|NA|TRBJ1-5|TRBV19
TGTGCCAGTAGTTCCCAGGGCTCCAATCAGCCCCAGCATTTT
CASSSQGSNQPQHF
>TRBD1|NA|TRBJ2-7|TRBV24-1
TGTGCCACCAGTGACGGGACAGCCGGCCGCTCCTACGAGCAGTACTTC
CATSDGTAGRSYEQYF
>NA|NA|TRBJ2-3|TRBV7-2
TGTGCCAGCAGCTTAAGGAGCGGTAGCACAGATACGCAGTATTTT
CASSLRSGSTDTQYF
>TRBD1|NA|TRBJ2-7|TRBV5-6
TGTGCCAGCAGCTCGCCAAGACAGGGGCTGTACGAGCAGTACTTC
CASSSPRQGLYEQYF
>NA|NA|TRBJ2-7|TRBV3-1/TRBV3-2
TGTGCCAGCAGCCAAGATAAAACAGGGCACTGGGGTGGGGAGCAGTACTTC
CASSQDKTGHWGGEQYF
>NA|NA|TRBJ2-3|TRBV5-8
TGTGCCAGCAAGGACACCACAGATACGCAGTATTTT
CASKDTTDTQYF
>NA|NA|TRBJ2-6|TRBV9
TGTGCCAGCGGCAGGGCCTCTGGGGCCAACGTCCTGACTTTC
CASGRASGANVLTF
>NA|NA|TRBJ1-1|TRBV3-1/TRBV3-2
TGTGCCAGCAGCCAAGCCCCGGGGGGGACTGAAGCTTTCTTT
CASSQAPGGTEAFF
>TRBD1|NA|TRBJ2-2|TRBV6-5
TGTGCCAGCAGAGAGGACAGGGGGCTAGGGGAGCTGTTTTTT
CASREDRGLGELFF
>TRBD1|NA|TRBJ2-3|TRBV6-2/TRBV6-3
TGTGCCAGCAGTTACCCGGACAGGGCTACAGATACGCAGTATTTT
CASSYPDRATDTQYF
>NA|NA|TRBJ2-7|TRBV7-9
TGTGCCAGCAGCTACTCCCGCCAGGGCACCCACGAGCAGTACTTC
CASSYSRQGTHEQYF
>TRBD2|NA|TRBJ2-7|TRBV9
TGTGCCAGCAGCGTAGGCCTAGCGGACTCCTACGAGCAGTACTTC
CASSVGLADSYEQYF
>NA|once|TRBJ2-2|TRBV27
TGTGCCAGCAGTTTAGGACAGCTGGGGGCCGGGGAGCTGTTTTTT
CASSLGQLGAGELFF
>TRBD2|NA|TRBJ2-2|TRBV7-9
TGTGCCAGCAGCGACACTAGCGGGGGTTACACCGGGGAGCTGTTTTTT
CASSDTSGGYTGELFF
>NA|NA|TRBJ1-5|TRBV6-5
TGTGCCAGCCAGGGCTTCAATCAGCCCCAGCATTTT
CASQGFNQPQHF
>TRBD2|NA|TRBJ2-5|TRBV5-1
TGCGCCAGCAGCGGCATCGGGGCGGGAGTGGAGACCCAGTACTTC
CASSGIGAGVETQYF